This TCR beta chain was observed in a study of blood T cell repertoires in COVID-19. Study-wide context: The United States, Italy and Spain provided the acute and convalescent COVID-19 samples.

Followed over time, Seattle patients had been enrolled while infection was active. Assay used: immunoSEQ multiplex PCR; TCRdb lists only in-frame clones, some missing. The sample comprises fewer than 300,000 clones, just over 90% of which are singletons, and 2.2% rests with the top ten. This receptor was obtained from a woman in her twenties or thirties with COVID-19, enrolled during active disease. The sequencing sample was made of peripheral blood.

The CDR3 loop is CASSSGTGGRQPQHF. CDR3 DNA: TGTGCCAGCAGCTCTGGGACAGGGGGCCGACAGCCCCAGCATTTT. The chain uses TRBV5-8 and TRBJ1-5; 12 bases are a match to TRBD1. J gave up 7 bases and V 3 bases, and 5 bases lay outside the gene matches. This CDR3 comprises 15 residues. Germline assignment: CDR1 SGHTS and CDR2 YDEGEE.